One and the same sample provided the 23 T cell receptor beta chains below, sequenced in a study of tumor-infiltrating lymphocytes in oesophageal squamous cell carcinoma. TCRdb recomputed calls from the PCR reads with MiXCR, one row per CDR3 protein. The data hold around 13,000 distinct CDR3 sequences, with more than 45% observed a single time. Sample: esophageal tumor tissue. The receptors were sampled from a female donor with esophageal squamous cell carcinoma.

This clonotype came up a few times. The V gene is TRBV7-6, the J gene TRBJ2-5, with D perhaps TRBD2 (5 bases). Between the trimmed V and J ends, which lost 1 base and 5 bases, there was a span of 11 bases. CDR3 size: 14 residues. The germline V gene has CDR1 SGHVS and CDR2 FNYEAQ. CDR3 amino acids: CASSLGGVGETQYF. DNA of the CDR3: TGTGCCAGCAGCTTAGGGGGAGTAGGGGAGACCCAGTACTTC. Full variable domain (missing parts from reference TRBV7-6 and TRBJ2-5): GAGVSQSPRYKVTKRGQDVALRCDPISGHVSLYWYRQALGQGPEFLTYFNYEAQQDKSGLPNDRFSAERPEGSISTLTIQRTEQRDSAMYRCASSLGGVGETQYFGPGTRLLVL.

The CDR3 DNA is TGTGCCAGCAGCTCGCGACTAGCCGGCAATGAGCAGTACTTC. It translates to CASSSRLAGNEQYF. V usage is TRBV7-6 and J usage is TRBJ2-5, with 7 nucleotides matching TRBD2. Germline CDR1 reads SGHVS; CDR2 reads FNYEAQ. This CDR3 is built from 14 residues. The V and J ends lost 4 bases and 11 bases, in that order; junction bases with no gene match: 13.

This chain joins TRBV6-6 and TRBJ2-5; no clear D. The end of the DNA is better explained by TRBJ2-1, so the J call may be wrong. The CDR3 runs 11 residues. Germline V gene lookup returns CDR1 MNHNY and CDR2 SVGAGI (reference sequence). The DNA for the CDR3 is TGTGCCAGCAGTTCACGCGATGAGCAGTTCTTC. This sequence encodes CASSSRDEQFF.

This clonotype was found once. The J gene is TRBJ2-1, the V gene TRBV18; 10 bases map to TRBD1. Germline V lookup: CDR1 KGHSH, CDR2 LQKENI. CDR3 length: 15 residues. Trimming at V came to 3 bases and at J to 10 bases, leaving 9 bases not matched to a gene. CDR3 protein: CASSPPGQGPYEQFF. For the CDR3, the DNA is TGTGCCAGCTCACCCCCGGGACAGGGGCCCTACGAGCAGTTCTTC.

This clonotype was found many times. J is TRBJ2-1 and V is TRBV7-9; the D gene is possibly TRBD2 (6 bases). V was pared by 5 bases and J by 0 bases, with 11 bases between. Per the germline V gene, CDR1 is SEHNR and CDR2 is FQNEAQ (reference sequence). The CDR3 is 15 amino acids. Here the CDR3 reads CASSPWEDSYNEQFF. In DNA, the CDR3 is TGTGCCAGCAGCCCTTGGGAGGACTCCTACAATGAGCAGTTCTTC.

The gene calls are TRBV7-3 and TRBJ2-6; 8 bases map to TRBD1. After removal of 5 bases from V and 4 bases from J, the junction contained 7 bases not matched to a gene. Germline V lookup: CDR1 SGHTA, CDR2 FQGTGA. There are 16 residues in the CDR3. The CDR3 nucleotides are TGTGCCAGCAGCCCTCAGACAGGGGCCGGGGCCAACGTCCTGACTTTC. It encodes CASSPQTGAGANVLTF.

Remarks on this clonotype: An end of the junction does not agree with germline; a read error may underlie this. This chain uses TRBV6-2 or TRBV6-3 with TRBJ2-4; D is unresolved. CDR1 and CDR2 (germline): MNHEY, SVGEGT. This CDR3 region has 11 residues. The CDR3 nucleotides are TGTGCCAGCGCAGGCAATTCACCCCTCCACTTC. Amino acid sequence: CASAGNSPLHF.

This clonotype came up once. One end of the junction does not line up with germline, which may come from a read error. CDR3 in DNA: TGTGCCAGCATGGGTAAGGGGCCTGAAGCTTTCTTC. Translation gives CASMGKGPEAFF. The genes are TRBV6-6 and TRBJ2-7, with TRBD1 as a possible D gene (5 bases). CDR3 length: 12 residues. Germline V gene lookup returns CDR1 MNHNY and CDR2 SVGAGI (reference sequence).

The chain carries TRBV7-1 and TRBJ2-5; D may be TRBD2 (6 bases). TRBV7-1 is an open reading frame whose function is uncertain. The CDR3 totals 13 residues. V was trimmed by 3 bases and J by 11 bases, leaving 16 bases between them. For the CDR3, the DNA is TGTGCCAGCAGCTCCGGGACTCACAATGAGCAGTACTTC. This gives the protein CASSSGTHNEQYF.

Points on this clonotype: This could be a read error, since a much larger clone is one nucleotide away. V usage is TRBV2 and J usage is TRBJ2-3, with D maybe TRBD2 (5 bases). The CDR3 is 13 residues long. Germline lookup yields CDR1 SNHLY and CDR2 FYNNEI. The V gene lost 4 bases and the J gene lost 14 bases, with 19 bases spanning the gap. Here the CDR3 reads CASSVDYTGELYF. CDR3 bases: TGTGCCAGCAGTGTAGACTACACCGGGGAGCTGTATTTT.

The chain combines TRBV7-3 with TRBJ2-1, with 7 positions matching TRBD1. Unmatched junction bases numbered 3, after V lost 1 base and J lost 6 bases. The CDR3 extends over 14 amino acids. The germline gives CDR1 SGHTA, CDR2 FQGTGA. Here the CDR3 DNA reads TGTGCCAGCAGCTTAAGTTCAGGGGGCAATGAGCAGTTCTTC. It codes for CASSLSSGGNEQFF. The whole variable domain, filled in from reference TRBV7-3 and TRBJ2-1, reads GAGVSQTPSNKVTEKGKYVELRCDPISGHTALYWYRQSLGQGPEFLIYFQGTGAADDSGLPNDRFFAVRPEGSVSTLKIQRTERGDSAVYLCASSLSSGGNEQFFGPGTRLTVL.

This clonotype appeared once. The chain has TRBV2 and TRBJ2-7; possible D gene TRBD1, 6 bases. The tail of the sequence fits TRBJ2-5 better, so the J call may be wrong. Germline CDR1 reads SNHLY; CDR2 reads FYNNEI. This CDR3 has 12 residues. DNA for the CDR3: TGTGCCAGCAGAGGGGGTTCAGAGACCCAGTACTTC. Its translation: CASRGGSETQYF.

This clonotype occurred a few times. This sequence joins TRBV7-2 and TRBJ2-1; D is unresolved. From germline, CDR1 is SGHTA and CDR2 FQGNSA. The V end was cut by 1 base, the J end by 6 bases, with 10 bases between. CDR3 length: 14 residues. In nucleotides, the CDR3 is TGTGCCAGCAGCTTAGATCGGCCGGGCAATGAGCAGTTCTTC. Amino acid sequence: CASSLDRPGNEQFF.

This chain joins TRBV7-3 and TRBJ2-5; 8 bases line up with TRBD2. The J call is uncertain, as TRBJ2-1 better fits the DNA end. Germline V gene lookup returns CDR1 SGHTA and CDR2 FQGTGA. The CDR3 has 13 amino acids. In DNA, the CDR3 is TGTGCCAGCTCACGGGAGGGGTACGATGAGCAGTTCTTC. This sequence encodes CASSREGYDEQFF.

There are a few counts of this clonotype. The CDR3 DNA is TGCGCCAGCAGCCAAGATGGAAGAGGGGGCAAGCTGGGTGGCTACACCTTC. This translates into CASSQDGRGGKLGGYTF. The J gene is TRBJ1-2, the V gene TRBV4-1, with 7 bases aligning to TRBD1. After removal of 0 bases from V and 7 bases from J, the junction contained 14 bases not matched to a gene. This CDR3 has 17 amino acids. Germline loops: CDR1 MGHRA, CDR2 YSYEKL.

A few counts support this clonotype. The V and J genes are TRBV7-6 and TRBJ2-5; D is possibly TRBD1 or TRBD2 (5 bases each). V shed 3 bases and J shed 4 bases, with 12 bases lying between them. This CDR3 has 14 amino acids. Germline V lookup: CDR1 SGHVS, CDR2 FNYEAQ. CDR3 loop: CASSLSGTLETQYF. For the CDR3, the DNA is TGTGCCAGCAGCTTGTCCGGGACGTTAGAGACCCAGTACTTC.

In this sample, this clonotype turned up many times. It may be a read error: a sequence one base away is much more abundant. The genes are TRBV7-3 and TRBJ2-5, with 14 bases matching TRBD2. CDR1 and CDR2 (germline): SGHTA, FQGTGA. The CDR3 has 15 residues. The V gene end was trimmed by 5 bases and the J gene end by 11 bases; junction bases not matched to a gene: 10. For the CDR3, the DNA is TGTGCCAGCAGCGGGGGACTAGCGGGAGTTGGTGAGCAGTACTTC. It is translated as CASSGGLAGVGEQYF.

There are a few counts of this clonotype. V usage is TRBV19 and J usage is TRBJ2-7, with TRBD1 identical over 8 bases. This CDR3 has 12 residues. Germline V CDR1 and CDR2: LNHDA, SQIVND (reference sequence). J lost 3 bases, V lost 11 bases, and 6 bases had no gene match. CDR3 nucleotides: TGTGCCTGTGGACAGGGTATCTACGAGCAGTACTTC. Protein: CACGQGIYEQYF.

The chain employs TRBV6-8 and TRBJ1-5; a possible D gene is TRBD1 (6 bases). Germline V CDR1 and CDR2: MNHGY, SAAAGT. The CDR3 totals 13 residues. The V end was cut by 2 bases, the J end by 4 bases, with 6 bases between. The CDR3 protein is CASSYQGNQPQHF. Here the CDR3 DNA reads TGTGCCAGCAGTTACCAGGGGAATCAGCCCCAGCATTTT.

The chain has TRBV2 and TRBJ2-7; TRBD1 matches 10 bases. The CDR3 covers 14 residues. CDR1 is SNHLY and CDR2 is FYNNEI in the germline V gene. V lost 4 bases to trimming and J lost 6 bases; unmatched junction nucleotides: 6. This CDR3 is CASSGGQGSSEQYF. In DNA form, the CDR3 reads TGTGCCAGCAGTGGGGGACAGGGGTCGAGCGAGCAGTACTTC.

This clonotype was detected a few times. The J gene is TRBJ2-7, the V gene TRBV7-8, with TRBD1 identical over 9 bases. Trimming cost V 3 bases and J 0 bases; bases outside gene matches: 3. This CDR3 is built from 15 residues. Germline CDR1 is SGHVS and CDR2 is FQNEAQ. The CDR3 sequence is CASSFGTGHSYEQYF. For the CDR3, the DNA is TGTGCCAGCAGCTTTGGGACAGGGCACTCCTACGAGCAGTACTTC.

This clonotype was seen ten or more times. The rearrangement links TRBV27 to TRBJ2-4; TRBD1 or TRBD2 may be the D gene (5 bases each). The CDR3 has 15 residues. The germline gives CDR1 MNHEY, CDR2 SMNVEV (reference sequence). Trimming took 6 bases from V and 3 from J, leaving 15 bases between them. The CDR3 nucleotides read TGTGCCAGCAGACGAGGGGCCTATGGCAAAAACATTCAGTACTTC. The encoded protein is CASRRGAYGKNIQYF.

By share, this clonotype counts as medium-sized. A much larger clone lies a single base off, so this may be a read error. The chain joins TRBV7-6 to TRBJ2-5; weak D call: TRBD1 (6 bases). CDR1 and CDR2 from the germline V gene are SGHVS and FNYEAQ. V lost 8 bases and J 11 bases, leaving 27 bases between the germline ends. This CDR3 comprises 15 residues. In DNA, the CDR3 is TGTGCCAGCGGAACGAGAGCACCCCGGGACAATGAGCAGTACTTC. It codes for CASGTRAPRDNEQYF.